The text below deals with one T cell receptor beta chain. The sample belongs to a study of blood T cell repertoires in COVID-19. Across the whole study: The analysed material was cDNA or gDNA that came from T cells, B-cell-depleted T cells, or PBMCs.

The V gene's germline CDR1 is SGHTS and CDR2 YDEGEE. V dropped 6 bases and J dropped 3; count of bases not matched to a gene: 4. This CDR3 contains 13 residues. Authors' methods: For nucleated cells, counts were estimated from reference gene primer amplification. Repertoires were generated with immunoSEQ multiplex PCR, while TCRdb's copy carries only in-frame clones and drops some. V, J and clone size are taken as reported in that table, and D and trimming were inferred from the DNA itself. The sample yields 100,000 to 150,000 clones, around 84% seen once. Sequencing was done on a sample of peripheral blood. This receptor was taken from a woman aged 80 or over with acute or convalescent COVID-19. V gene TRBV5-8 combines with J gene TRBJ2-7; 9 positions agree with TRBD1. This CDR3 is CASTKDRGYEQYF. In DNA form, the CDR3 reads TGTGCCAGCACCAAGGACAGGGGCTACGAGCAGTACTTC.